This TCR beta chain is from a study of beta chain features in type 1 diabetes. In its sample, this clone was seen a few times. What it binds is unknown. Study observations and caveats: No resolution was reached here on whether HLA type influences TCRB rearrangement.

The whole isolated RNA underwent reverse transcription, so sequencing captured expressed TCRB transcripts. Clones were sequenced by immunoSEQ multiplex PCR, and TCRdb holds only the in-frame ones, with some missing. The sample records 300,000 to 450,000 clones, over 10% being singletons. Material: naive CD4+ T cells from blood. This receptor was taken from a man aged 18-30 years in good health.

CDR3 bases: TGTGCCAGCAGTTTATCTGGGACAGGTGGGCTGTTTTTT. It codes for CASSLSGTGGLFF. The chain combines TRBV27 with TRBJ2-2; 8 bases agree with TRBD1. The germline gives CDR1 MNHEY, CDR2 SMNVEV (reference sequence). The V gene end was trimmed by 0 bases and the J gene end by 13 bases; junction bases not matched to a gene: 4. There are 13 residues in the CDR3.